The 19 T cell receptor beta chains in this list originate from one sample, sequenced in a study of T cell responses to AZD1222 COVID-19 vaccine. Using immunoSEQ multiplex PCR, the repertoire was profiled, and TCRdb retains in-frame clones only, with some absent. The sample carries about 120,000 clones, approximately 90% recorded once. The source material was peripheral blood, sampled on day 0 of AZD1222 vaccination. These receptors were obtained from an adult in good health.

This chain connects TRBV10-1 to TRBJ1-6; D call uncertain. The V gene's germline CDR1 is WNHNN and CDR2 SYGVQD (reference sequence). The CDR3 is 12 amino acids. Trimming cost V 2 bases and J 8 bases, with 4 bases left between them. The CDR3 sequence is CASSEGDSPLHF. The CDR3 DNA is TGCGCCAGCAGTGAGGGGGATTCACCCCTCCACTTT.

The DNA for the CDR3 is TGCGCCAGCAGACCGGGACTCCTTGGAACAGATACGCAGTATTTT. This sequence encodes CASRPGLLGTDTQYF. The chain carries TRBV5-1 and TRBJ2-3; weak D call: TRBD2 (6 bases). V was clipped by 5 bases and J by 3 bases, with 16 bases between them. The CDR3 has 15 amino acids. The germline V gene has CDR1 SGHRS and CDR2 YFSETQ.

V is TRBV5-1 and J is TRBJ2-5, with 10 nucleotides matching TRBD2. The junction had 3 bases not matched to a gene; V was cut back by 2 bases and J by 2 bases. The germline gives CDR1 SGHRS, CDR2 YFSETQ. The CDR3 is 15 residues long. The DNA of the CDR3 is TGCGCCAGCAGCTTCGGGACTAGCGCTCAAGAGACCCAGTACTTC. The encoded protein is CASSFGTSAQETQYF.

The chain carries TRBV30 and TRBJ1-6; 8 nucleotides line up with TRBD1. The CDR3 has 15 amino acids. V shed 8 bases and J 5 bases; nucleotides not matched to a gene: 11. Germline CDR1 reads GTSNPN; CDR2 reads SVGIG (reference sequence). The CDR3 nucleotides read TGTGCCCGGAAAGACAGGGGAAAAAATAATTCACCCCTCCACTTT. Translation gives CARKDRGKNNSPLHF.

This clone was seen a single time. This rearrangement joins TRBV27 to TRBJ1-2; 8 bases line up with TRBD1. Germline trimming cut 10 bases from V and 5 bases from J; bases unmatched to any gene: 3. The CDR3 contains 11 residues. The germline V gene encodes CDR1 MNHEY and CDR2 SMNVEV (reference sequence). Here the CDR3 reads CATTGGYGYTF. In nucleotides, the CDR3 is TGTGCCACCACAGGGGGATATGGCTACACCTTC.

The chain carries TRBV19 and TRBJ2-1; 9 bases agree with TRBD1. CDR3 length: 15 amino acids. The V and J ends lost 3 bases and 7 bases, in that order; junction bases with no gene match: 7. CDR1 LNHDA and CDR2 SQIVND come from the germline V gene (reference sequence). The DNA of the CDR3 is TGTGCCAGTAGTATCCCCACAGGGGGCCCAAATGAGCAGTTCTTC. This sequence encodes CASSIPTGGPNEQFF.

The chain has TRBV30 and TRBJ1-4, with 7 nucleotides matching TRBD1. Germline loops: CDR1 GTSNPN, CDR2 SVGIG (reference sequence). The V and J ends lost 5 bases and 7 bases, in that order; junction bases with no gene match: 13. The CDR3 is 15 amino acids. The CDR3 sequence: CAWGGRGIGPEKLFF. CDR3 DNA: TGTGCCTGGGGAGGCAGGGGGATCGGCCCTGAAAAACTGTTTTTT.

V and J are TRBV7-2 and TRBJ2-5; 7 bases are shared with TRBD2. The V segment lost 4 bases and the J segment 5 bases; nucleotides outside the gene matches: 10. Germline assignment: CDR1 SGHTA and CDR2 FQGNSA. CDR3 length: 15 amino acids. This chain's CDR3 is CASSSSGQGGETQYF. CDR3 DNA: TGTGCCAGCAGCTCCAGTGGGCAGGGAGGGGAGACCCAGTACTTC.

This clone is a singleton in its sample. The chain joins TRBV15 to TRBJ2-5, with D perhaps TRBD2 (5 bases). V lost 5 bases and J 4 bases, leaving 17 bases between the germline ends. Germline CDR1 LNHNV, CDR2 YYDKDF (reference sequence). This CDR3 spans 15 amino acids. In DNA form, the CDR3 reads TGTGCCACCAGCTCCCTAGGACTCTCACGAGAGACCCAGTACTTC. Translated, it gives CATSSLGLSRETQYF.

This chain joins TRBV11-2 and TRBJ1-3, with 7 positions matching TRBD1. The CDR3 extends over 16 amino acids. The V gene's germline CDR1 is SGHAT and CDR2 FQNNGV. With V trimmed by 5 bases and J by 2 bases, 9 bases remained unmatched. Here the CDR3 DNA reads TGTGCCAGCAGCGACCCAGGGGGGTTCACTGGAAACACCATATATTTT. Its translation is CASSDPGGFTGNTIYF.

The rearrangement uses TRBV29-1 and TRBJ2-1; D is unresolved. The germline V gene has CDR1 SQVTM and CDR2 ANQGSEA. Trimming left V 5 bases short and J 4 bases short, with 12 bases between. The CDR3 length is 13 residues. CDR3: CSVRAERYNEQFF. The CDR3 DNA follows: TGCAGCGTTCGGGCGGAGCGATACAATGAGCAGTTCTTC.

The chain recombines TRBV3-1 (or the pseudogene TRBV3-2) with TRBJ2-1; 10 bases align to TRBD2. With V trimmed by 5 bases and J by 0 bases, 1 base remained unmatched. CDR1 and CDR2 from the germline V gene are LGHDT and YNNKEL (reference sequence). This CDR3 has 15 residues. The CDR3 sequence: CASSASGSSYNEQFF. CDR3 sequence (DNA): TGTGCCAGCAGCGCTAGCGGGAGCTCCTACAATGAGCAGTTCTTC.

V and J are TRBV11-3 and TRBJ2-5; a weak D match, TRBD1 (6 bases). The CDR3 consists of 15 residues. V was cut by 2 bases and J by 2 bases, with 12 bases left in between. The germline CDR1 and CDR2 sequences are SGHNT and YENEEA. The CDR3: CASSLTGTLQETQYF. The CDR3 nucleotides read TGTGCCAGCAGCTTAACAGGGACCTTACAAGAGACCCAGTACTTC. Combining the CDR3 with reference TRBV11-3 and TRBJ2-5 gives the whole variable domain EAGVVQSPRYKIIEKKQPVAFWCNPISGHNTLYWYLQNLGQGPELLIRYENEEAVDDSQLPKDRFSAERLKGVDSTLKIQPAELGDSAVYLCASSLTGTLQETQYFGPGTRLLVL.

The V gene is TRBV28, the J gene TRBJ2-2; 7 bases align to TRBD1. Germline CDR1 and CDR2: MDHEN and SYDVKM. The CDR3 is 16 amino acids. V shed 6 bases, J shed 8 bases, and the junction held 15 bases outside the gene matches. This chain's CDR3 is CASSILGTDLPGELFF. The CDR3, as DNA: TGTGCCAGCAGCATTCTCGGGACAGACCTACCGGGGGAGCTGTTTTTT.

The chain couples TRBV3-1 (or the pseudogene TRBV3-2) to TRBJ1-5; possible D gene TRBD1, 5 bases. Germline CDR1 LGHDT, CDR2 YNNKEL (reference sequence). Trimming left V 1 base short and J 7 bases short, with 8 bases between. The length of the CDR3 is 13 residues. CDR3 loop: CASSQVKGQPQHF. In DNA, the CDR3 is TGTGCCAGCAGCCAAGTTAAGGGGCAGCCCCAGCATTTT.

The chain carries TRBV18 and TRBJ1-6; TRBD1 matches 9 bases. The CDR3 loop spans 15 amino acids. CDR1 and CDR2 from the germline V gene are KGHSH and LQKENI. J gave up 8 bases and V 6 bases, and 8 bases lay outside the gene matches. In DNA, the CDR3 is TGTGCCAGCTCTTGGGACAGGGCCGGGGATTCACCCCTCCACTTT. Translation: CASSWDRAGDSPLHF.

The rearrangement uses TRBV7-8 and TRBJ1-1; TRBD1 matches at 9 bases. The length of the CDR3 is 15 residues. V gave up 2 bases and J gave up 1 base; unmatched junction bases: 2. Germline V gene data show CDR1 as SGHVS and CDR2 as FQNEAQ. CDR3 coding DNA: TGTGCCAGCAGCTTAAGGACAGGGGCGAACACTGAAGCTTTCTTT. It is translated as CASSLRTGANTEAFF. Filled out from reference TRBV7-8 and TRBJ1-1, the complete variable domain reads GAGVSQSPRYKVAKRGQDVALRCDPISGHVSLFWYQQALGQGPEFLTYFQNEAQLDKSGLPSDRFFAERPEGSVSTLKIQRTQQEDSAVYLCASSLRTGANTEAFFGQGTRLTVV.

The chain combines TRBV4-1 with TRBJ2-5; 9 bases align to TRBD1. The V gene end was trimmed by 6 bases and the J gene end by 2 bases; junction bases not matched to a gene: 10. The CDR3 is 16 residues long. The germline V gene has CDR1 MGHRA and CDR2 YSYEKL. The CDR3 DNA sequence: TGCGCCAGCAGTCTGGGGATTGACAGGGGGCAAGAGACCCAGTACTTC. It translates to CASSLGIDRGQETQYF.

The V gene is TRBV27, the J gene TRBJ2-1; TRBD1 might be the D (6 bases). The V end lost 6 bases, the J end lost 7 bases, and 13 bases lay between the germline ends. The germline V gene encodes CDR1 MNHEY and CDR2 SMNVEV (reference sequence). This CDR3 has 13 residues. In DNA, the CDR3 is TGTGCCAGCAGGGAACTCGGGACAAATGAGCAGTTCTTC. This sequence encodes CASRELGTNEQFF.